This T cell receptor (beta chain) came from a study of regulatory T cells in long-lasting Graves disease. The CDR3 runs to 15 residues. Germline V gives CDR1 MNHEY, CDR2 SVGAGI. Trimming stripped 0 bases from V and 1 base from J, with 9 bases between. For TCR beta, libraries came from iRepertoire HTBI primers and Arm-PCR of CDR3 regions. TCRdb fed the multiplex PCR reads into MiXCR, producing one record per CDR3 protein. The sample shows about 470,000 distinct CDR3 sequences, about 20% of them seen only once. Indicated time point: persistent/refractory GD, antithyroid drugs over 5 years with positive TRAb. TCR sequences were obtained from RNA taken from PBMCs. This clonotype was detected ten times or more.

The chain joins TRBV6-5 to TRBJ1-1, with D hard to call. This material consisted of peripheral blood mononuclear cells (PBMCs), taken when the disease was refractory, from a patient treated with antithyroid drugs. This clonotype originated in a female donor with Graves disease. CDR3 in DNA: TGTGCCAGCAGTTACTCGAGTTTCCGGAACACTGAAGCTTTCTTT. Its translation is CASSYSSFRNTEAFF.